What follows describes a single TCR beta chain. Its antigen is unidentified. 60 Vbeta and 13 Jbeta primers were used in PCR. Assay: immunoSEQ multiplex PCR; the TCRdb copy retains only in-frame clones and omits some. Here the sample spans over 150,000 clones, roughly 86% being singletons. This CDR3 is 14 amino acids long. CDR1 SGHRS and CDR2 YFSETQ come from the germline V gene. V shed 9 bases and J 7 bases; nucleotides not matched to a gene: 13. This sample was taken from a study of cytomegalovirus exposure and HLA in healthy donors. Study background: Counted in an early data release were roughly 87 million unique TCRs from HLA-typed donors. Findings and limits, study-wide: The majority of CMV-associated TCR beta chains were reported as apparently HLA-restricted in a later analysis. At a 0.05 false discovery rate, a later analysis found some 18,000 TCR beta sequences to be associated with HLA alleles. The study put under 200 TCR beta chains on its list as cytomegalovirus-associated.

The TCR was taken from a girl between 5 and 17 years old in good health and CMV-seropositive. The chain uses TRBV5-1 and TRBJ2-1; 7 nucleotides line up with TRBD1. The specimen sequenced was PBMCs. This CDR3 reads CATSEGALVNEQFF. Here the CDR3 DNA reads TGCGCCACGTCCGAGGGGGCCTTGGTAAATGAGCAGTTCTTC. Drawing the rest from reference TRBV5-1 and TRBJ2-1, the complete variable domain is KAGVTQTPRYLIKTRGQQVTLSCSPISGHRSVSWYQQTPGQGLQFLFEYFSETQRNKGNFPGRFSGRQFSNSRSEMNVSTLELGDSALYLCATSEGALVNEQFFGPGTRLTVL.